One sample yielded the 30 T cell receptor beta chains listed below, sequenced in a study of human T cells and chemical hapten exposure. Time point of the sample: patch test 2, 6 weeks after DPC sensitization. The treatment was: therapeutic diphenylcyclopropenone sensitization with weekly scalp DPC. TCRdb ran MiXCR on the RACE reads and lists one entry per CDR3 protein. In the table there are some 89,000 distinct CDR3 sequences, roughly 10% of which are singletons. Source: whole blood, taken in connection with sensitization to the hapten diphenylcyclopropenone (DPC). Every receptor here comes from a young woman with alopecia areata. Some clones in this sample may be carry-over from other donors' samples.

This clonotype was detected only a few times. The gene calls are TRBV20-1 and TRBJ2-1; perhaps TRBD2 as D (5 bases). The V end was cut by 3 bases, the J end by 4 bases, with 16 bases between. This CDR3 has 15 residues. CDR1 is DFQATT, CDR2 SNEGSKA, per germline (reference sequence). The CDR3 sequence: CSARRSGRTYNEQFF. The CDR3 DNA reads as TGCAGTGCTAGGCGGAGCGGCCGAACTTACAATGAGCAGTTCTTC.

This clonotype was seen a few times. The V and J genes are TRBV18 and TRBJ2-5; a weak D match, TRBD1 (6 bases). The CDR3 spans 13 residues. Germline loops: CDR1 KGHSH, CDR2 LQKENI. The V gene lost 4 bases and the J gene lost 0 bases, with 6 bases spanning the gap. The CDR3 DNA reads TGTGCCAGCTCACGGGACAACCAAGAGACCCAGTACTTC. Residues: CASSRDNQETQYF. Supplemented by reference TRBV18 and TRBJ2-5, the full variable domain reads NAGVMQNPRHLVRRRGQEARLRCSPMKGHSHVYWYRQLPEEGLKFMVYLQKENIIDESGMPKERFSAEFPKEGPSILRIQQVVRGDSAAYFCASSRDNQETQYFGPGTRLLVL.

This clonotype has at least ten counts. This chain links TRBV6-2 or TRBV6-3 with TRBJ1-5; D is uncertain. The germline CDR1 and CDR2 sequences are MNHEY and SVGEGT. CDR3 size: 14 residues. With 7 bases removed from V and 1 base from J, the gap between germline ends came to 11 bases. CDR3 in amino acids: CASTNGLSNQPQHF. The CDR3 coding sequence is TGTGCCAGCACCAACGGACTGAGCAATCAGCCCCAGCATTTT.

The CDR3 reads CASSEELLGYNEQFF. Here the CDR3 DNA reads TGTGCCAGCAGTGAGGAATTACTAGGGTACAATGAGCAGTTCTTC. The V and J genes are TRBV2 and TRBJ2-1, with D possibly being TRBD2 (5 bases). The ends were cut back, 3 bases at V and 4 bases at J, with 13 bases in the middle. The CDR3 has 15 amino acids. Germline V gene sequence: CDR1 SNHLY, CDR2 FYNNEI.

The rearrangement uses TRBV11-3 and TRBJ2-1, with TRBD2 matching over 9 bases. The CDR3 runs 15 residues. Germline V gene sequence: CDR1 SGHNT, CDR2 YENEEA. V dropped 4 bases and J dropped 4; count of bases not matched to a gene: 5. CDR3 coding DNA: TGTGCCAGCAGCTCCCTAGCGGGGACTTACAATGAGCAGTTCTTC. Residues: CASSSLAGTYNEQFF.

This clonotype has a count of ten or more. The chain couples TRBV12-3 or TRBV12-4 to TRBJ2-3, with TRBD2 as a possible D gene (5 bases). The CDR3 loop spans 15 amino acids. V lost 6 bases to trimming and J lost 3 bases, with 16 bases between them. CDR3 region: CASSKLIPGTDTQYF. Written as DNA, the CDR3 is TGTGCCAGCAGCAAGCTCATACCGGGGACAGATACGCAGTATTTT.

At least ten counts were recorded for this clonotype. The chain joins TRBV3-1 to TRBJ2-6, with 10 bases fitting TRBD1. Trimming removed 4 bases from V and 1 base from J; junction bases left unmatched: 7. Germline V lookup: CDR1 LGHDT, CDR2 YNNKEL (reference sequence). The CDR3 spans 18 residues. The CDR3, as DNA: TGTGCCAGCAGCCCTCGGCGGGACAGGGGTTCTGGGGCCAACGTCCTGACTTTC. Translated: CASSPRRDRGSGANVLTF.

CDR3 sequence: CSADRGYEQFF. CDR3 DNA sequence: TGCAGCGCTGACAGGGGGTATGAGCAGTTCTTC. The rearrangement links TRBV29-1 to TRBJ2-1, with 9 positions matching TRBD1. The V gene end was trimmed by 7 bases and the J gene end by 8 bases; junction bases not matched to a gene: 3. Germline CDR1 is SQVTM and CDR2 is ANQGSEA. The CDR3 extends over 11 amino acids.

The CDR3 spells CASSFSTNYEQYF. CDR3 DNA: TGTGCCAGCAGTTTTTCAACAAATTACGAGCAGTACTTC. The V and J genes are TRBV12-3 or TRBV12-4 and TRBJ2-7; D gene uncertain. The CDR3 consists of 13 residues. V lost 3 bases to trimming and J lost 4 bases, with 10 bases between them.

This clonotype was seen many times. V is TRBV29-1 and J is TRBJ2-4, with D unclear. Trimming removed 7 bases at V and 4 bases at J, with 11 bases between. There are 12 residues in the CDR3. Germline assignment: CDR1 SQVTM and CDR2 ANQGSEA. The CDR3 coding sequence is TGCAGCGCCCAAGCGACAAAAAACATTCAGTACTTC. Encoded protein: CSAQATKNIQYF.

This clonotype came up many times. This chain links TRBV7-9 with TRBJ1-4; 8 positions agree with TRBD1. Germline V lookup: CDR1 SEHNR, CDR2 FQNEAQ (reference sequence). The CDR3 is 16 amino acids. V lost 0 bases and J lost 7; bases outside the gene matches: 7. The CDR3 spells CASSLAVSGQGEKLFF. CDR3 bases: TGTGCCAGCAGCTTAGCTGTTAGCGGACAGGGTGAAAAACTGTTTTTT.

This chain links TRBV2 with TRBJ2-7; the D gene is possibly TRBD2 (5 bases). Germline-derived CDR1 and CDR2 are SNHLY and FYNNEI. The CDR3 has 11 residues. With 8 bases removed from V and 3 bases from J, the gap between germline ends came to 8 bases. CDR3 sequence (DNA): TGTGCCAGCGGGAGCGGCTACGAGCAGTACTTC. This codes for CASGSGYEQYF.

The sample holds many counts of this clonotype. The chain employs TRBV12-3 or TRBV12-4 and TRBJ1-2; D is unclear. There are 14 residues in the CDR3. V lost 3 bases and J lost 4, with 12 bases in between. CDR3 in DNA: TGTGCCAGCAGTTTCTCGGGAGGGAGCTATGGCTACACCTTC. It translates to CASSFSGGSYGYTF.

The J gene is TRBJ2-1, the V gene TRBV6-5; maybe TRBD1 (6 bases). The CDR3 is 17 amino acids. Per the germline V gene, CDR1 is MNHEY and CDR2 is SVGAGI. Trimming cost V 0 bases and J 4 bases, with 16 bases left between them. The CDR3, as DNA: TGTGCCAGCAGTTACTCAGGGGGACGCACTCTTTACAATGAGCAGTTCTTC. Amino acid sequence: CASSYSGGRTLYNEQFF.

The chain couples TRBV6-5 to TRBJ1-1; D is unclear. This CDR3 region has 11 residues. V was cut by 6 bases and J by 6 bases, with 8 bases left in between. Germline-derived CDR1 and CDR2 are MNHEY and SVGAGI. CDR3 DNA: TGTGCCAGCAGGCAGAGGGCTGAAGCTTTCTTT. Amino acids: CASRQRAEAFF.

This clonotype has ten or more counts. The CDR3 DNA follows: TGTGCCAGCACTCCACTCGGGACAAGCACAGATACGCAGTATTTT. It encodes CASTPLGTSTDTQYF. This sequence joins TRBV18 and TRBJ2-3, with a tentative D call TRBD1 (6 bases). Germline V gene lookup returns CDR1 KGHSH and CDR2 LQKENI. The V and J ends lost 8 bases and 0 bases respectively, with 15 bases between them. The CDR3 contains 15 residues.

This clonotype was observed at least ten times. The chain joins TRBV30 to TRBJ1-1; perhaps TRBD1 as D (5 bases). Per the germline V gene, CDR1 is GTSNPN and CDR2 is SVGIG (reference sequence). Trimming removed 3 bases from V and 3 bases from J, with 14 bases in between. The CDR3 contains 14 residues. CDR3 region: CAWSPGGGHTEAFF. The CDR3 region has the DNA TGTGCCTGGAGCCCCGGGGGGGGTCACACTGAAGCTTTCTTT.

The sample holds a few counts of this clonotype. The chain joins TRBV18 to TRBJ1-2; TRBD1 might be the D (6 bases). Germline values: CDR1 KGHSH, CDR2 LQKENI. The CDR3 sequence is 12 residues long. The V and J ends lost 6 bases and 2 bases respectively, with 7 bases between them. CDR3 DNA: TGTGCCAGCTCCGACAGGAACTATGGCTACACCTTC. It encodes CASSDRNYGYTF.

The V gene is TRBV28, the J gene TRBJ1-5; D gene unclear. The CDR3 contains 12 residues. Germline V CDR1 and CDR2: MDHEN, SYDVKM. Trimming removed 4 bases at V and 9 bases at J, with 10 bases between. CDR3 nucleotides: TGTGCCAGCAGTTCCACTCCGCGGCCCCAGCATTTT. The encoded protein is CASSSTPRPQHF.

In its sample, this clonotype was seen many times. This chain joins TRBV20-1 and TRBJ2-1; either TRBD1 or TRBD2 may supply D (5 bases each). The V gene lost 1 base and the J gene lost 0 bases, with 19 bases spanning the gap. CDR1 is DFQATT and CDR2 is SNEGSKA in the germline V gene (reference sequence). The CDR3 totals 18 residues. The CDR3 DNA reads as TGCAGTGCTAGAGGACCGGGACCGCAAAGACCCTCCTACAATGAGCAGTTCTTC. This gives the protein CSARGPGPQRPSYNEQFF.

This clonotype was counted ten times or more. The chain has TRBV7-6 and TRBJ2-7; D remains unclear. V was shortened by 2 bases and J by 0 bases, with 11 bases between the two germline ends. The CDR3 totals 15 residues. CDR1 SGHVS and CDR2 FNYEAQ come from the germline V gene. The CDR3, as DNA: TGTGCCAGCAGCTTATCCGTCACCAGCTCCTACGAGCAGTACTTC. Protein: CASSLSVTSSYEQYF.

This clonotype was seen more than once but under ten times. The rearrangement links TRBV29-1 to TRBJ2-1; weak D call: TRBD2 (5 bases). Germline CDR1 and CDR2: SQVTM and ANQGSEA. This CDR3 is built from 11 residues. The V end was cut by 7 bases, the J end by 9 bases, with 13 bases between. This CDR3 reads CSAPGVLEQFF. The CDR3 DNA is TGCAGCGCCCCCGGGGTTCTTGAGCAGTTCTTC.

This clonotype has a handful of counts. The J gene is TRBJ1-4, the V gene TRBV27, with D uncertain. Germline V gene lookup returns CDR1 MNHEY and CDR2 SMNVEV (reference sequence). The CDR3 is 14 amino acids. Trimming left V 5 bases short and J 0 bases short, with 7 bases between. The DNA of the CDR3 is TGTGCCAGCAGTGGTAGGGCAACTAATGAAAAACTGTTTTTT. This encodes CASSGRATNEKLFF.

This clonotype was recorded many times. In DNA form, the CDR3 reads TGCGCCAGCAGCCAAGGGCCGGGCGGGGAGCTGTTTTTT. Protein product: CASSQGPGGELFF. V gene TRBV4-3 combines with J gene TRBJ2-2, with unresolved D. V was trimmed by 1 base and J by 7 bases, leaving 7 bases between them. CDR3 size: 13 residues. Looked up from germline, CDR1 is LGHNA and CDR2 is YSLEER.

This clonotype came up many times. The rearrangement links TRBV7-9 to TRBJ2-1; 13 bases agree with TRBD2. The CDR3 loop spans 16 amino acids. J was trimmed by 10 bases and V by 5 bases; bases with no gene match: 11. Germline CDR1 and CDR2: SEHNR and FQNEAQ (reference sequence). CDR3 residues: CASSLGTSGVLWEQFF. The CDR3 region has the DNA TGTGCCAGCAGCCTGGGGACTAGCGGGGTTCTCTGGGAGCAGTTCTTC.

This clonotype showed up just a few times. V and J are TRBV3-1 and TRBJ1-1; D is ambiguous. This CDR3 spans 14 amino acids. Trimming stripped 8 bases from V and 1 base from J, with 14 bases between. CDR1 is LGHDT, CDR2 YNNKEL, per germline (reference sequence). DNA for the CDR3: TGTGCCAGCCGTATCAGAGATTCGAACACTGAAGCTTTCTTT. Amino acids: CASRIRDSNTEAFF.

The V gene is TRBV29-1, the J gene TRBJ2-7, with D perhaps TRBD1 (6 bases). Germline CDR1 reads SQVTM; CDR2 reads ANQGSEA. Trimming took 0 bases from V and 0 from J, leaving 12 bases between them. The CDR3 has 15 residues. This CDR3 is CSVEEEGESSYEQYF. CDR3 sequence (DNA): TGCAGCGTTGAAGAAGAGGGGGAAAGCTCCTACGAGCAGTACTTC.

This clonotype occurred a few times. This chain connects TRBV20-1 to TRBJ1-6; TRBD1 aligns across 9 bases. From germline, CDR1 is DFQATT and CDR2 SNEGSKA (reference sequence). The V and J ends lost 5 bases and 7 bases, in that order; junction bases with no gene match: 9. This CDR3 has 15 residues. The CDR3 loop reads CSAQDRGYQNSPLHF. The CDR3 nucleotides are TGCAGTGCTCAGGACAGGGGATACCAGAATTCACCCCTCCACTTT.

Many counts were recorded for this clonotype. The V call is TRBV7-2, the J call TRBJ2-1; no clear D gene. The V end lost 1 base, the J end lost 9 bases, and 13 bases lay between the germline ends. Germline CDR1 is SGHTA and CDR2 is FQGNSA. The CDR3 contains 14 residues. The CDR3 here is CASSLVFPRGEQFF. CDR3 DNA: TGTGCCAGCAGCTTAGTGTTCCCCCGAGGTGAGCAGTTCTTC.

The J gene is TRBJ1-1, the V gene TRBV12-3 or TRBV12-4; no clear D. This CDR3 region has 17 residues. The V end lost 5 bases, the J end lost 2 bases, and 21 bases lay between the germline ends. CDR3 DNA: TGTGCCAGCAGTCCGCGACCCACCTCGGCTCCCAACACTGAAGCTTTCTTT. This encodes CASSPRPTSAPNTEAFF.